The 17 T cell receptor beta chains listed next were all sequenced from one sample in a study of cytomegalovirus exposure and HLA in healthy donors. Vbeta (60) and Jbeta (13) primers were used in the PCR. Libraries were prepared by immunoSEQ multiplex PCR; TCRdb keeps only in-frame clonotypes and omits some of them. Of over 85,000 clones in the sample, 80% were seen once. What was sequenced was PBMCs. These receptors originate from a woman aged 60-75 years in good health and CMV-seropositive.

The chain is built from TRBV7-9 and TRBJ2-1; 14 positions match TRBD2. There are 18 residues in the CDR3. V trimming: 4 bases; J trimming: 6 bases; junction bases outside the gene matches: 11. CDR1 and CDR2 from the germline V gene are SEHNR and FQNEAQ (reference sequence). The CDR3 nucleotides are TGTGCCAGCAGCTCCCTCGGGACTAGCGGGAGAACTCGCAATGAGCAGTTCTTC. Protein: CASSSLGTSGRTRNEQFF.

The V call is TRBV19, the J call TRBJ1-1; 9 positions agree with TRBD1. This CDR3 spans 15 amino acids. With 3 bases clipped from V and 1 base from J, the junction kept 3 bases outside the gene matches. In germline, CDR1 is LNHDA, CDR2 SQIVND (reference sequence). CDR3 DNA sequence: TGTGCCAGTAGTATTCCGGGACAGGGGAACACTGAAGCTTTCTTT. It translates to CASSIPGQGNTEAFF. The full variable domain, completed using reference TRBV19 and TRBJ1-1, is DGGITQSPKYLFRKEGQNVTLSCEQNLNHDAMYWYRQDPGQGLRLIYYSQIVNDFQKGDIAEGYSVSREKKESFPLTVTSAQKNPTAFYLCASSIPGQGNTEAFFGQGTRLTVV.

The chain couples TRBV11-2 to TRBJ1-2, with D possibly matching TRBD1 (5 bases). This CDR3 comprises 16 residues. Germline V gene data show CDR1 as SGHAT and CDR2 as FQNNGV. The V end lost 5 bases, the J end lost 7 bases, and 23 bases lay between the germline ends. The CDR3 DNA sequence: TGTGCCAGCAGCCAGGCCGGACGGGGGAACAGGCGTGGCTACACCTTC. It specifies CASSQAGRGNRRGYTF.

The chain recombines TRBV18 with TRBJ2-3; 7 bases fit TRBD1. The CDR3 totals 14 residues. V shed 8 bases, J shed 1 base, and the junction held 6 bases outside the gene matches. Germline-derived CDR1 and CDR2 are KGHSH and LQKENI. The CDR3 DNA sequence: TGTGCCAGCCCGCCGGGACAGCGCACAGATACGCAGTATTTT. Translated, it gives CASPPGQRTDTQYF. Together with reference TRBV18 and TRBJ2-3, the CDR3 gives the full variable domain: NAGVMQNPRHLVRRRGQEARLRCSPMKGHSHVYWYRQLPEEGLKFMVYLQKENIIDESGMPKERFSAEFPKEGPSILRIQQVVRGDSAAYFCASPPGQRTDTQYFGPGTRLTVL.

The chain employs TRBV5-6 and TRBJ1-2, with D perhaps matching TRBD1 (6 bases). Germline CDR1 SGHDT, CDR2 YYEEEE. V lost 3 bases and J 10 bases, leaving 16 bases between the germline ends. CDR3 size: 13 residues. CDR3 nucleotides: TGTGCCAGCAGCTGGGGGACAACGAAAGACTACACCTTC. As protein: CASSWGTTKDYTF.

This chain links TRBV5-1 with TRBJ1-2, with D possibly being TRBD1 (5 bases). Germline CDR1 and CDR2: SGHRS and YFSETQ. V lost 5 bases and J lost 4, with 15 bases in between. The CDR3 length is 14 residues. The CDR3 sequence is CASSSGPGFYGYTF. CDR3 DNA: TGCGCCAGCAGTAGCGGTCCAGGGTTCTATGGCTACACCTTC.

As regards this clone: The same CDR3 arises from other DNA sequences in this sample as well. The chain links TRBV11-2 to TRBJ2-1; 7 nucleotides line up with TRBD2. This CDR3 has 17 residues. The germline V gene has CDR1 SGHAT and CDR2 FQNNGV. Trimming took 3 bases from V and 4 from J; bases not matched to a gene: 12. The CDR3 sequence is CASSFSLRTSGYNEQFF. DNA of the CDR3: TGTGCCAGCAGCTTCTCCCTGAGGACTAGTGGTTACAATGAGCAGTTCTTC.

This chain links TRBV7-9 with TRBJ2-7, with 12 bases matching TRBD2. Trimming at V came to 1 base and at J to 3 bases, leaving 13 bases not matched to a gene. The germline gives CDR1 SEHNR, CDR2 FQNEAQ (reference sequence). CDR3 length equals 19 residues. CDR3 residues: CASSLVASGRAFYVYEQYF. For the CDR3, the DNA is TGTGCCAGCAGCTTAGTGGCTAGCGGGAGGGCCTTTTACGTCTACGAGCAGTACTTC.

For this clone: One junction end does not reproduce the germline sequence, and a read error may be involved. The rearrangement joins TRBV7-2 to TRBJ2-7; TRBD2 agrees at 8 bases. Germline CDR1 is SGHTA and CDR2 is FQGNSA. CDR3 length equals 17 residues. The CDR3 DNA reads as TGTGCCAGCAGCGCGCGCCTGGGAGCGGGAGTTTTAAACGAGCAGTGCTTC. It specifies CASSARLGAGVLNEQCF.

V usage is TRBV27 and J usage is TRBJ1-2, with D possibly matching TRBD1 (5 bases). V lost 6 bases to trimming and J lost 7 bases, with 24 bases between them. Germline assignment: CDR1 MNHEY and CDR2 SMNVEV (reference sequence). The CDR3 loop spans 16 amino acids. The CDR3 protein is CASSLRSPGRETGYTF. The CDR3, as DNA: TGTGCCAGCAGCTTACGATCCCCAGGGCGAGAAACTGGCTACACCTTC.

The chain couples TRBV18 to TRBJ2-1; the match to TRBD2 covers 9 bases. The CDR3 is made up of 18 amino acids. The germline CDR1 and CDR2 sequences are KGHSH and LQKENI. Germline trimming cut 3 bases from V and 6 bases from J; bases unmatched to any gene: 15. DNA of the CDR3: TGTGCCAGCTCACCGCGCGCAACTATAGCGGGGGCTGGCAATGAGCAGTTCTTC. This gives the protein CASSPRATIAGAGNEQFF.

The V gene is TRBV4-1, the J gene TRBJ1-2, with 7 bases lining up with TRBD1. Germline V gene lookup returns CDR1 MGHRA and CDR2 YSYEKL. V lost 3 bases, J lost 2 bases, and 3 bases stayed unmatched. The length of the CDR3 is 14 residues. DNA of the CDR3: TGCGCCAGCAGCCAGACAGGGTTAAACTATGGCTACACCTTC. It yields the protein CASSQTGLNYGYTF.

This clone showed up just once. This rearrangement joins TRBV4-2 to TRBJ2-5; 7 bases agree with TRBD2. Germline V lookup: CDR1 LGHNA, CDR2 YNFKEQ. Trimming cost V 3 bases and J 2 bases; bases outside gene matches: 6. This CDR3 has 15 residues. CDR3 residues: CASSHTKREQETQYF. The CDR3 DNA sequence: TGTGCCAGCAGCCATACGAAGCGGGAACAAGAGACCCAGTACTTC.

The chain couples TRBV19 to TRBJ1-2; the D is unclear. CDR3 size: 11 residues. Looked up from germline, CDR1 is LNHDA and CDR2 is SQIVND (reference sequence). V gave up 9 bases and J gave up 5 bases, with 10 bases separating them. CDR3 residues: CASGGGYGYTF. DNA of the CDR3: TGTGCCAGCGGCGGCGGTTATGGCTACACCTTC.

In its sample, this clone was seen a few times. The gene calls are TRBV29-1 and TRBJ2-1, with TRBD2 identical over 10 bases. Germline loops: CDR1 SQVTM, CDR2 ANQGSEA. J was trimmed by 10 bases and V by 2 bases; bases with no gene match: 14. The CDR3 contains 16 residues. The CDR3 nucleotides are TGCAGCGTTGAATCGAAGGGGAGCGGGAGGGCTGGGGAGCAGTTCTTC. Amino acid sequence: CSVESKGSGRAGEQFF.

The chain uses TRBV28 and TRBJ2-1; 10 bases are shared with TRBD2. Germline-derived CDR1 and CDR2 are MDHEN and SYDVKM. The CDR3 runs 17 residues. With 3 bases clipped from V and 9 bases from J, the junction kept 14 bases outside the gene matches. The DNA of the CDR3 is TGTGCCAGCAGTTTGGCTAGCGGGAGAGCCGGTGGGGGTGAGCAGTTCTTC. Protein product: CASSLASGRAGGGEQFF.

This clone was detected a few times. V is TRBV10-3 and J is TRBJ2-3, with TRBD2 matching over 11 bases. The CDR3 spans 15 residues. Germline lookup yields CDR1 ENHRY and CDR2 SYGVKD. V lost 4 bases, J lost 1 base, and 1 base stayed unmatched. This CDR3 reads CAISGTSGRTDTQYF. CDR3 DNA sequence: TGTGCCATCAGTGGGACTAGCGGGCGCACAGATACGCAGTATTTT.